This entry lists 22 T cell receptor beta chains sequenced from one sample in a study of neurological immune-mediated disorders. MiXCR was run by TCRdb on the 5' RACE reads, yielding one entry per CDR3 protein. The sample records approximately 16,000 distinct CDR3 sequences, around 9% being singletons. The sequencing sample was made of CD8+ T cells from blood. These receptors were obtained from a man aged 45-60 years in good health.

Ten or more counts support this clonotype. The chain couples TRBV29-1 to TRBJ2-2; D remains ambiguous. The CDR3 contains 12 residues. Trimming left V 3 bases short and J 5 bases short, with 7 bases between. From germline, CDR1 is SQVTM and CDR2 ANQGSEA. The CDR3 protein is CSVESGTGELFF. The CDR3 DNA follows: TGCAGCGTTGAGTCCGGGACCGGGGAGCTGTTTTTT.

This clonotype was seen many times. The chain combines TRBV3-1 with TRBJ2-7; TRBD1 matches 9 bases. There are 16 residues in the CDR3. CDR1 is LGHDT and CDR2 is YNNKEL in the germline V gene (reference sequence). The junction had 9 bases not matched to a gene; V was cut back by 4 bases and J by 2 bases. CDR3: CASSPSTGGLAYEQYF. As DNA, the CDR3 is TGTGCCAGCAGCCCGAGCACAGGGGGCCTGGCCTACGAGCAGTACTTC.

Concerning this clonotype: This may come from a read error, since a much larger clone is one base off. This chain joins TRBV18 and TRBJ2-4; 7 bases fit TRBD1. This CDR3 is built from 16 residues. The V gene end was trimmed by 2 bases and the J gene end by 11 bases; junction bases not matched to a gene: 15. Germline lookup yields CDR1 KGHSH and CDR2 LQKENI. The CDR3 nucleotides are TGTGCCAGCTCACCAGAAACAAAATACAGGGGATATGTTCAGTACTTC. Amino acids: CASSPETKYRGYVQYF.

This clonotype has at least ten counts. The chain recombines TRBV14 with TRBJ1-3; 7 positions match TRBD1. The length of the CDR3 is 19 residues. The germline V gene encodes CDR1 SGHDN and CDR2 FVKESK. The ends lost 0 bases at V and 0 bases at J; junction bases unmatched: 11. CDR3 in DNA: TGTGCCAGCAGCCAAGATCTTCCTGGCAGGGGGGTCTCTGGAAACACCATATATTTT. Encoded protein: CASSQDLPGRGVSGNTIYF.

This clonotype showed up many times. V is TRBV6-2 or TRBV6-3 and J is TRBJ2-3; D perhaps matches TRBD2 (5 bases). Looked up from germline, CDR1 is MNHEY and CDR2 is SVGEGT. CDR3 length: 15 amino acids. V lost 2 bases, J lost 2 bases, and 11 bases lay in between. CDR3 sequence: CASSYRETSTDTQYF. The CDR3 DNA reads TGTGCCAGCAGTTACCGGGAAACCTCCACAGATACGCAGTATTTT.

This clonotype was found many times. CDR3 coding DNA: TGTGCCAGCAGTTACTCTCTAGCGGGAGTGTACAATGAGCAGTTCTTC. Protein: CASSYSLAGVYNEQFF. The chain recombines TRBV6-6 with TRBJ2-1, with TRBD2 identical over 10 bases. J gave up 4 bases and V 0 bases, and 3 bases lay outside the gene matches. Germline CDR1 and CDR2: MNHNY and SVGAGI (reference sequence). The CDR3 totals 16 residues.

This clonotype was counted ten times or more. This chain connects TRBV20-1 to TRBJ2-1, with D possibly called TRBD1 or TRBD2 (5 bases each). Between the trimmed V and J ends, which lost 3 bases and 2 bases, there was a span of 14 bases. The CDR3 covers 15 residues. Germline lookup yields CDR1 DFQATT and CDR2 SNEGSKA (reference sequence). CDR3 nucleotides: TGCAGTGCTAGGAGGTGGGGGAGCCCCTACAATGAGCAGTTCTTC. The encoded protein is CSARRWGSPYNEQFF.

This clonotype has at least ten counts. The rearrangement joins TRBV20-1 to TRBJ2-1, with D perhaps TRBD1 (5 bases). V was clipped by 0 bases and J by 4 bases, with 13 bases between them. The CDR3 has 15 residues. Germline V lookup: CDR1 DFQATT, CDR2 SNEGSKA (reference sequence). CDR3 nucleotide sequence: TGCAGTGCTAGAGACAGGGATCCCATTTACAATGAGCAGTTCTTC. It encodes CSARDRDPIYNEQFF.

Ten or more counts support this clonotype. The V gene is TRBV7-9, the J gene TRBJ2-7; 8 positions match TRBD2. The CDR3 has 14 amino acids. Germline CDR1 and CDR2: SEHNR and FQNEAQ (reference sequence). Unmatched junction bases numbered 9, after V lost 5 bases and J lost 6 bases. CDR3 nucleotide sequence: TGTGCCAGCAGCCTAGGGACTAGAACACCCGAGCAGTACTTC. Amino acid sequence: CASSLGTRTPEQYF.

This clonotype was observed many times. The V and J genes are TRBV15 and TRBJ1-4, with D possibly being TRBD1 (5 bases). CDR1 and CDR2 from the germline V gene are LNHNV and YYDKDF (reference sequence). V lost 0 bases and J 1 base, leaving 6 bases between the germline ends. The CDR3 has 15 amino acids. The CDR3 DNA is TGTGCCACCAGCAGAGAGGGGCAAACTAATGAAAAACTGTTTTTT. This translates into CATSREGQTNEKLFF.

Many counts were recorded for this clonotype. The junction differs from germline at one of its ends, possibly a read error. The CDR3 DNA is TGTGCCAGTAGGCCCCCCGGGATCCGAGAAAATTACAGTGAGCAGTTCTTC. Protein sequence: CASRPPGIRENYSEQFF. The V call is TRBV19, the J call TRBJ2-1, with a possible D match to TRBD2 (5 bases). The CDR3 loop spans 17 amino acids. CDR1 and CDR2 from the germline V gene are LNHDA and SQIVND (reference sequence).

This clonotype was recorded many times. This sequence joins TRBV7-9 and TRBJ2-7, with D perhaps TRBD1 (5 bases). The V gene lost 5 bases and the J gene lost 1 base, with 9 bases spanning the gap. Germline V lookup: CDR1 SEHNR, CDR2 FQNEAQ (reference sequence). The CDR3 extends over 13 amino acids. The CDR3 region has the DNA TGTGCCAGCAGCGGACACGAATCCTACGAGCAGTACTTC. Its translation: CASSGHESYEQYF.

This clonotype was counted many times. This chain uses TRBV7-9 with TRBJ2-3; 10 nucleotides agree with TRBD2. V lost 1 base to trimming and J lost 4 bases; unmatched junction nucleotides: 5. This CDR3 contains 16 residues. The germline V gene encodes CDR1 SEHNR and CDR2 FQNEAQ (reference sequence). CDR3 DNA sequence: TGTGCCAGCAGCTTAGGATTAGCGGGAGGACCAGATACGCAGTATTTT. Translation gives CASSLGLAGGPDTQYF.

This clonotype was observed at least ten times. The chain recombines TRBV20-1 with TRBJ2-3, with D tentatively TRBD2 (6 bases). The CDR3 has 14 amino acids. V shed 5 bases and J shed 0 bases, with 12 bases lying between them. CDR1 and CDR2 from the germline V gene are DFQATT and SNEGSKA (reference sequence). The DNA for the CDR3 is TGCAGTGCTTCCGCAAGCGGGAGCACAGATACGCAGTATTTT. Its translation is CSASASGSTDTQYF.

On this clonotype itself: Because the CDR3's place on the DNA is in doubt, the DNA is left out and the CDR3 is given as listed by TCRdb. This chain uses TRBV11-2 with TRBJ1-1; the listed D gene, TRBD1, was not tested against the DNA. Per the germline V gene, CDR1 is SGHAT and CDR2 is FQNNGV. The CDR3 spans 20 residues, counting both ends. Here the CDR3 reads CASSFYICSARDRGDTEAFF.

This clonotype was found many times. The V gene is TRBV4-1, the J gene TRBJ2-1; perhaps TRBD2 as D (6 bases). Germline V gene data show CDR1 as MGHRA and CDR2 as YSYEKL. Trimming pared 2 bases from V and 0 bases from J, leaving 14 bases between. The CDR3 sequence is 17 residues long. The CDR3 sequence: CASSQTGVPSSYNEQFF. CDR3 nucleotides: TGCGCCAGCAGCCAAACGGGGGTTCCCAGCTCCTACAATGAGCAGTTCTTC.

This clonotype was seen at least ten times. The CDR3 DNA reads TGCGCCAGCAGCTTAAGCGTCGTAGCGGGAGGACACGAGCAGTACTTC. Residues: CASSLSVVAGGHEQYF. The chain combines TRBV5-1 with TRBJ2-7, with TRBD2 matching over 10 bases. V shed 2 bases and J 5 bases; nucleotides not matched to a gene: 10. This CDR3 spans 16 amino acids. Germline V gene sequence: CDR1 SGHRS, CDR2 YFSETQ.

This clonotype occurred many times. The V call is TRBV5-4, the J call TRBJ2-7; D is possibly TRBD1 or TRBD2 (5 bases each). Per the germline V gene, CDR1 is SGHNT and CDR2 is YYREEE (reference sequence). The V end lost 4 bases, the J end lost 2 bases, and 13 bases lay between the germline ends. There are 14 residues in the CDR3. The CDR3 region is CASSAGGATYEQYF. The CDR3 DNA follows: TGTGCCAGCAGCGCGGGTGGGGCGACCTACGAGCAGTACTTC.

This clonotype was observed at least ten times. The chain couples TRBV9 to TRBJ2-1; 9 bases line up with TRBD1. The germline CDR1 and CDR2 sequences are SGDLS and YYNGEE. The V segment lost 3 bases and the J segment 8 bases; nucleotides outside the gene matches: 9. The CDR3 is 15 residues long. The DNA of the CDR3 is TGTGCCAGCAGCGGTCATACAGGGGGCAGGGATGAGCAGTTCTTC. It specifies CASSGHTGGRDEQFF.

This clonotype was picked up many times. This chain uses TRBV3-1 with TRBJ2-2; no clear D gene. This CDR3 has 16 amino acids. V was clipped by 0 bases and J by 7 bases, with 15 bases between them. Germline lookup yields CDR1 LGHDT and CDR2 YNNKEL (reference sequence). CDR3 protein: CASSQDETGAVGELFF. The CDR3 nucleotides are TGTGCCAGCAGCCAAGATGAAACGGGTGCGGTCGGGGAGCTGTTTTTT.

This clonotype was seen at least ten times. The chain recombines TRBV5-6 with TRBJ2-7; 9 nucleotides agree with TRBD2. The length of the CDR3 is 14 residues. CDR1 and CDR2 from the germline V gene are SGHDT and YYEEEE. V was clipped by 0 bases and J by 5 bases; unmatched bases: 3. CDR3 nucleotide sequence: TGTGCCAGCAGCTTGGCCGGGACTAGCCACGAGCAGTACTTC. This encodes CASSLAGTSHEQYF. The variable domain in full, completed from reference TRBV5-6 and TRBJ2-7, reads DAGVTQSPTHLIKTRGQQVTLRCSPKSGHDTVSWYQQALGQGPQFIFQYYEEEERQRGNFPDRFSGHQFPNYSSELNVNALLLGDSALYLCASSLAGTSHEQYFGPGTRLTVT.

In the case of this clonotype: No conserved phenylalanine or tryptophan ends this CDR3, so it is likely a read error. The chain recombines TRBV20-1 with TRBJ2-1, with 8 positions matching TRBD1. This CDR3 spans 13 amino acids. V lost 5 bases and J lost 10; bases outside the gene matches: 10. Germline values: CDR1 DFQATT, CDR2 SNEGSKA (reference sequence). The CDR3 region is CSAHMDRAYEQFL. CDR3 DNA: TGCAGTGCTCACATGGACAGGGCTTACGAGCAGTTCCTC.